The present T cell receptor (beta chain) was sequenced within a study of blood T cells in healthy people across ages. Overall study findings and caveats: There was no known CMV status for donors, so expanded clonotype changes were possibly confounded.

Regarding this clonotype: Its specificity is not known.

Germline V lookup: CDR1 ENHRY, CDR2 SYGVKD. This CDR3 contains 14 residues. Together with a sample-barcoded 5' primer, a J-beta primer mix was included in a second PCR lasting 7 to 11 cycles. TCRdb re-derived calls from the 5' RACE reads in MiXCR, one entry per CDR3 protein. Of 450,000 to 700,000 distinct CDR3 sequences in the sample, approximately 25% were seen once. PBMCs numbering at least 6 million were isolated per sample. Sample: blood. The chain joins TRBV10-3 to TRBJ2-5; D perhaps matches TRBD1 (5 bases). The J call may be incorrect, as the DNA end agrees better with TRBJ2-7. This receptor was identified in a woman in her sixties or seventies in good health. The CDR3 loop is CAISEGRGSYEQYF. CDR3 nucleotide sequence: TGTGCCATCAGTGAGGGAAGGGGTTCCTACGAGCAGTACTTC.